These 30 T cell receptor beta chains originate from one sample sequenced in a study of low-dose radiotherapy and immunotherapy resistance in tumors. TRAV- and TRBV-specific primers were used for first-strand cDNA, which covered alpha and beta chains. Both a constant-region primer and a V-primer adapter served to amplify TCRs across 15 to 20 PCR cycles. MiXCR, applied by TCRdb to the reads, yields one record per CDR3 protein. The sample includes about 16,000 distinct CDR3 sequences, approximately 70% of them seen just once. The receptor source for this set is a human donor with advanced metastatic prostate, ovarian, gallbladder or colorectal cancer (not recorded which). This table probably holds off-target reads from a library built for another chain.

This chain links TRBV22-1 with TRBJ2-7; the tabulated D call, TRBD2, remains unverified against the DNA. TRBV22-1 is a pseudogene. CDR3 length: 16 amino acids. CDR3 sequence: CATSDTTGLAPYEQYF. CDR3 nucleotide sequence: TGTGCCACCAGTGATACCACCGGACTAGCCCCCTACGAGCAGTACTTC.

The chain joins TRBV6-5 to TRBJ2-7; TRBD1 agrees at 8 bases. Germline V gene sequence: CDR1 MNHEY, CDR2 SVGAGI. This CDR3 comprises 15 residues. Trimming cost V 5 bases and J 9 bases; bases outside gene matches: 15. The CDR3 here is CASSRAGGVAGGQYF. The CDR3 region has the DNA TGTGCCAGCAGTCGAGCAGGGGGCGTTGCCGGGGGGCAGTACTTC.

The sample holds a few counts of this clonotype. The chain recombines TRBV9 with TRBJ2-2; no firm D call. V shed 3 bases and J shed 5 bases, with 11 bases lying between them. There are 14 residues in the CDR3. CDR1 SGDLS and CDR2 YYNGEE come from the germline V gene. The CDR3 region is CASSGTFGTGELFF. The CDR3 DNA follows: TGTGCCAGCAGCGGCACATTCGGGACCGGGGAGCTGTTTTTT.

V usage is TRBV28 and J usage is TRBJ2-7; TRBD2 is a possible D gene (5 bases). Per germline, CDR1 MDHEN and CDR2 SYDVKM. V was trimmed by 3 bases and J by 0 bases, leaving 21 bases between them. The CDR3 has 18 amino acids. CDR3 loop: CASSFSIAVGESSYEQYF. Written as DNA, the CDR3 is TGTGCCAGCAGTTTCTCTATCGCCGTCGGGGAAAGCTCCTACGAGCAGTACTTC. The whole variable domain, remainder taken from reference TRBV28 and TRBJ2-7, is DVKVTQSSRYLVKRTGEKVFLECVQDMDHENMFWYRQDPGLGLRLIYFSYDVKMKEKGDIPEGYSVSREKKERFSLILESASTNQTSMYLCASSFSIAVGESSYEQYFGPGTRLTVT.

The chain is built from TRBV29-1 and TRBJ2-1; D is unresolved. The germline gives CDR1 SQVTM, CDR2 ANQGSEA. Trimming left V 7 bases short and J 6 bases short, with 10 bases between. The CDR3 covers 11 residues. CDR3 bases: TGCAGCGGAATAATGGGCAATGAGCAGTTCTTC. It yields the protein CSGIMGNEQFF.

This chain links TRBV15 with TRBJ1-1, with D unresolved. CDR1 is LNHNV, CDR2 YYDKDF, per germline (reference sequence). Trimming removed 0 bases from V and 2 bases from J, with 16 bases in between. The length of the CDR3 is 17 residues. CDR3 bases: TGTGCCACCAGCAGAGATCTGGTTAAAGGGAAAAACACTGAAGCTTTCTTT. It is translated as CATSRDLVKGKNTEAFF. Full variable domain (remainder filled in from reference TRBV15 and TRBJ1-1): DAMVIQNPRYQVTQFGKPVTLSCSQTLNHNVMYWYQQKSSQAPKLLFHYYDKDFNNEADTPDNFQSRRPNTSFCFLDIRSPGLGDTAMYLCATSRDLVKGKNTEAFFGQGTRLTVV.

The gene calls are TRBV4-3 and TRBJ2-7; D may be TRBD1 (6 bases). Trimming pared 1 base from V and 3 bases from J, leaving 13 bases between. There are 15 residues in the CDR3. Germline CDR1 reads LGHNA; CDR2 reads YSLEER. Written as DNA, the CDR3 is TGCGCCAGCAGCCAAGTAGACAGGTTGGACTACGAGCAGTACTTC. Protein: CASSQVDRLDYEQYF.

The gene calls are TRBV6-6 and TRBJ1-6; no clear D gene. Per the germline V gene, CDR1 is MNHNY and CDR2 is SVGAGI (reference sequence). The CDR3 has 15 amino acids. V lost 5 bases, J lost 7 bases, and 15 bases lay in between. CDR3 nucleotides: TGTGCCAGCAGTGAAATAGGGCAGCGAAATTCACCCCTCCACTTT. It encodes CASSEIGQRNSPLHF.

The chain couples TRBV11-2 to TRBJ1-3; D unclear. The ends were cut back, 0 bases at V and 4 bases at J, with 10 bases in the middle. In germline, CDR1 is SGHAT, CDR2 FQNNGV. The CDR3 totals 15 residues. CDR3 in DNA: TGTGCCAGCAGCTTAGAGCCTGCCCAGGGAAACACCATATATTTT. It yields the protein CASSLEPAQGNTIYF.

The gene calls are TRBV28 and TRBJ2-7; TRBD2 might be the D (6 bases). Germline lookup yields CDR1 MDHEN and CDR2 SYDVKM. V lost 7 bases and J 9 bases, leaving 16 bases between the germline ends. The CDR3 runs to 12 residues. The CDR3 sequence: CASNSGVGAQYF. For the CDR3, the DNA is TGTGCCAGCAACTCGGGAGTAGGGGCGCAGTACTTC.

This clonotype was counted between two and nine times. V and J are TRBV15 and TRBJ2-6; unclear D gene. CDR1 is LNHNV, CDR2 YYDKDF, per germline (reference sequence). V dropped 1 base and J dropped 2 bases, with 9 bases sitting between them. This CDR3 has 16 amino acids. In DNA form, the CDR3 reads TGTGCCACCAGCAGAGTATTTGGCCCTGGGGCCAACGTCCTGACTTTC. Translating it yields CATSRVFGPGANVLTF.

V is TRBV5-1 and J is TRBJ2-3; D remains ambiguous. The ends were cut back, 6 bases at V and 2 bases at J, with 10 bases in the middle. The CDR3 sequence is 13 residues long. In germline, CDR1 is SGHRS, CDR2 YFSETQ. Here the CDR3 reads CASKSENTDTQYF. CDR3 in DNA: TGCGCCAGCAAGTCAGAGAACACAGATACGCAGTATTTT.

This clonotype showed up just once. This rearrangement joins TRBV4-3 to TRBJ2-5; no clear D. V was clipped by 4 bases and J by 0 bases, with 9 bases between them. CDR3 length: 14 amino acids. CDR1 and CDR2 (germline): LGHNA, YSLEER. CDR3 residues: CASSRDTDQETQYF. CDR3 in DNA: TGCGCCAGCAGCCGAGACACCGACCAAGAGACCCAGTACTTC.

V and J are TRBV7-9 and TRBJ1-2, with D perhaps matching TRBD1 (5 bases). V dropped 5 bases and J dropped 7 bases, with 14 bases sitting between them. The CDR3 runs to 13 residues. Per the germline V gene, CDR1 is SEHNR and CDR2 is FQNEAQ (reference sequence). CDR3: CASSAGTAAGYTF. The CDR3 region has the DNA TGTGCCAGCAGCGCCGGGACCGCGGCTGGCTACACCTTC.

This chain connects TRBV5-4 to TRBJ1-5, with D possibly TRBD1 on 5 matching bases. CDR1 and CDR2 from the germline V gene are SGHNT and YYREEE (reference sequence). Trimming left V 0 bases short and J 6 bases short, with 7 bases between. The length of the CDR3 is 13 residues. CDR3 in DNA: TGTGCCAGCAGCTTGGGGGGGGTTCAGCCCCAGCATTTT. Its protein is CASSLGGVQPQHF.

V is TRBV16 and J is TRBJ2-3, with 8 bases identical to TRBD2. CDR1 is KGHSY and CDR2 is FQNENV in the germline V gene. The CDR3 totals 15 residues. V lost 6 bases and J lost 2; bases outside the gene matches: 7. The CDR3 bases are TGTGCCAGCAGGAAGAGCGGGGGACTCACAGATACGCAGTATTTT. Its protein product is CASRKSGGLTDTQYF.

The table lists this clonotype with a count of one. J is TRBJ2-2 and V is TRBV12-3 or TRBV12-4; D remains ambiguous. V lost 5 bases and J lost 3, with 1 base in between. This CDR3 has 11 amino acids. CDR3 sequence: CASSHTGELFF. DNA of the CDR3: TGTGCCAGCAGTCACACCGGGGAGCTGTTTTTT.

This clonotype occurred a few times. The rearrangement joins TRBV5-8 to TRBJ2-6; 10 bases match TRBD1. CDR1 SGHTS and CDR2 YDEGEE come from the germline V gene. J gave up 2 bases and V 4 bases, and 6 bases lay outside the gene matches. This CDR3 has 17 amino acids. The CDR3 spells CASSLGQGGAGANVLTF. CDR3 nucleotide sequence: TGTGCCAGCAGCCTAGGACAGGGGGGAGCTGGGGCCAACGTCCTGACTTTC.

The V gene is TRBV7-3, the J gene TRBJ2-2; TRBD2 is a possible D gene (6 bases). This CDR3 is 17 amino acids long. The V end lost 1 base, the J end lost 6 bases, and 18 bases lay between the germline ends. Looked up from germline, CDR1 is SGHTA and CDR2 is FQGTGA. The CDR3 sequence is CASSLSPGTLTAGELFF. For the CDR3, the DNA is TGTGCCAGCAGCTTAAGCCCGGGGACTTTGACAGCCGGGGAGCTGTTTTTT.

This clonotype came up a few times. The V call is TRBV15, the J call TRBJ2-3, with 8 bases fitting TRBD1. Germline V gene sequence: CDR1 LNHNV, CDR2 YYDKDF (reference sequence). V lost 5 bases to trimming and J lost 3 bases; unmatched junction nucleotides: 4. CDR3 length: 14 amino acids. CDR3 nucleotides: TGTGCCACCAGCCGAGGACAGGGAACAGATACGCAGTATTTT. Amino acid sequence: CATSRGQGTDTQYF.

The genes are TRBV28 and TRBJ1-5; D not resolved. The CDR3 length is 13 residues. Germline CDR1 is MDHEN and CDR2 is SYDVKM. Trimming removed 3 bases from V and 0 bases from J, with 3 bases in between. The CDR3 here is CASSFLSNQPQHF. The DNA of the CDR3 is TGTGCCAGCAGTTTTCTTAGCAATCAGCCCCAGCATTTT.

This chain connects TRBV5-1 to TRBJ2-1, with 7 positions matching TRBD1. With 2 bases clipped from V and 4 bases from J, the junction kept 3 bases outside the gene matches. The CDR3 runs 14 residues. CDR1 is SGHRS and CDR2 is YFSETQ in the germline V gene. CDR3: CASSLQGSYNEQFF. The DNA for the CDR3 is TGCGCCAGCAGCTTACAGGGGTCATACAATGAGCAGTTCTTC.

The rearrangement links TRBV12-3 or TRBV12-4 to TRBJ1-3, with TRBD1 matching 9 bases. The trim removed 6 bases at V and 0 bases at J, leaving 9 bases unmatched. There are 17 residues in the CDR3. CDR3 sequence: CASRPPGQGFSGNTIYF. The CDR3 DNA sequence: TGTGCCAGCAGACCCCCAGGACAGGGGTTCTCTGGAAACACCATATATTTT.

V gene TRBV5-6 combines with J gene TRBJ2-3; D is uncertain. CDR1 is SGHDT, CDR2 YYEEEE, per germline. Deletions cut 3 bases from V and 4 bases from J, with 12 bases between. There are 14 residues in the CDR3. Written as DNA, the CDR3 is TGTGCCAGCAGCTCTGACACTGGACCAGATACGCAGTATTTT. Its protein product is CASSSDTGPDTQYF.

This chain joins TRBV20-1 and TRBJ1-1; TRBD1 agrees at 10 bases. J was trimmed by 3 bases and V by 3 bases; bases with no gene match: 10. The germline gives CDR1 DFQATT, CDR2 SNEGSKA (reference sequence). The CDR3 runs 16 residues. Here the CDR3 DNA reads TGCAGTGCTAGGGAGGTCTGGGGACAGGGGTACACTGAAGCTTTCTTT. It codes for CSAREVWGQGYTEAFF.

V is TRBV3-1 and J is TRBJ1-5; D is perhaps TRBD1 (6 bases). V lost 1 base to trimming and J lost 4 bases, with 11 bases between them. Looked up from germline, CDR1 is LGHDT and CDR2 is YNNKEL (reference sequence). This CDR3 comprises 15 residues. In DNA form, the CDR3 reads TGTGCCAGCAGCCAAGCAGGGGTTGGGAATCAGCCCCAGCATTTT. Protein: CASSQAGVGNQPQHF.

The chain is built from TRBV7-9 and TRBJ1-5; D possibly corresponds to TRBD1 (5 bases). Germline CDR1 is SEHNR and CDR2 is FQNEAQ (reference sequence). Trimming removed 6 bases from V and 9 bases from J, with 27 bases in between. There are 17 residues in the CDR3. In DNA, the CDR3 is TGTGCCAGCAGTCAGAGCGGGAAGTGGGGCAGTCAGGGGCCCCAGCATTTT. It specifies CASSQSGKWGSQGPQHF.

This clonotype was picked up a small number of times. V and J are TRBV5-4 and TRBJ2-1; D might be TRBD2 (6 bases). The CDR3 consists of 14 residues. Trimming pared 4 bases from V and 8 bases from J, leaving 16 bases between. CDR1 SGHNT and CDR2 YYREEE come from the germline V gene (reference sequence). CDR3 coding DNA: TGTGCCAGCAGCCGAGCAAGGGGACTCGATGAGCAGTTCTTC. Translating gives CASSRARGLDEQFF.

The chain couples TRBV7-2 to TRBJ2-7, with 8 nucleotides matching TRBD2. V shed 1 base and J 0 bases; nucleotides not matched to a gene: 5. This CDR3 is 16 amino acids long. Germline CDR1 is SGHTA and CDR2 is FQGNSA. CDR3 region: CASSLVSGGSSYEQYF. CDR3 DNA: TGTGCCAGCAGCTTAGTAAGCGGGGGTAGCTCCTACGAGCAGTACTTC.

The V and J genes are TRBV9 and TRBJ2-7, with D perhaps given as TRBD1 or TRBD2 (5 bases each). This CDR3 has 15 amino acids. Trimming removed 2 bases from V and 4 bases from J, with 16 bases in between. Germline loops: CDR1 SGDLS, CDR2 YYNGEE. CDR3 sequence: CASSVSSGTGYEQYF. CDR3 DNA sequence: TGTGCCAGCAGCGTGTCGAGTGGGACGGGGTACGAGCAGTACTTC.